The next 28 T cell receptor beta chains were all read from a single sample in a study of T cell responses to AZD1222 COVID-19 vaccine. Repertoires were generated with immunoSEQ multiplex PCR, while TCRdb's copy carries only in-frame clones and drops some. The sample shows 140,000 to 150,000 clones, less than 95% of them seen only once. Sequences were derived from peripheral blood, sampled 28 days after the second dose of the MenACWY control vaccine. Every receptor here comes from an adult who received the MenACWY meningococcal vaccine as a control.

The V call is TRBV28, the J call TRBJ1-2; possibly TRBD1 for D (6 bases). V was cut by 1 base and J by 6 bases, with 15 bases left in between. This CDR3 comprises 15 residues. The germline gives CDR1 MDHEN, CDR2 SYDVKM. The CDR3: CASSLYSRTVNGYTF. The CDR3 bases are TGTGCCAGCAGTTTATACTCCCGGACAGTGAATGGCTACACCTTC.

V is TRBV7-6 and J is TRBJ2-3; a weak D match, TRBD2 (6 bases). The CDR3 is made up of 16 amino acids. Trimming removed 3 bases from V and 0 bases from J, with 13 bases in between. CDR1 is SGHVS and CDR2 is FNYEAQ in the germline V gene. The CDR3 bases are TGTGCCAGCAGCTTGCTTGAAGGAGGGAGCACAGATACGCAGTATTTT. Residues: CASSLLEGGSTDTQYF.

This clone was observed a single time. This chain connects TRBV29-1 to TRBJ2-7; D ambiguous. This CDR3 has 14 amino acids. The germline V gene has CDR1 SQVTM and CDR2 ANQGSEA. Trimming left V 4 bases short and J 0 bases short, with 13 bases between. For the CDR3, the DNA is TGCAGCGTTGTTAGTCAGCGAGCCTCCTACGAGCAGTACTTC. Translation: CSVVSQRASYEQYF.

J is TRBJ2-3 and V is TRBV5-1, with no clear D. This CDR3 is built from 15 residues. Germline CDR1 reads SGHRS; CDR2 reads YFSETQ. V was clipped by 1 base and J by 2 bases, with 11 bases between them. The CDR3 bases are TGCGCCAGCAGCTTGACAGCCACCTACACAGATACGCAGTATTTT. It encodes CASSLTATYTDTQYF.

This clone was found once. The chain has TRBV19 and TRBJ2-3, with 9 nucleotides matching TRBD1. V gave up 8 bases and J gave up 2 bases; unmatched junction bases: 2. In germline, CDR1 is LNHDA, CDR2 SQIVND (reference sequence). There are 13 residues in the CDR3. The CDR3 loop reads CASGTGTTDTQYF. The CDR3 region has the DNA TGTGCCAGTGGGACAGGGACCACAGATACGCAGTATTTT.

The chain has TRBV3-1 (or the pseudogene TRBV3-2) and TRBJ1-3; D is uncertain. The V gene lost 0 bases and the J gene lost 6 bases, with 3 bases spanning the gap. This CDR3 contains 12 residues. Germline V lookup: CDR1 LGHDT, CDR2 YNNKEL (reference sequence). The CDR3 DNA follows: TGTGCCAGCAGCCAAGAGGTAAACACCATATATTTT. It translates to CASSQEVNTIYF.

The chain carries TRBV27 and TRBJ1-1; D is possibly TRBD1 (5 bases). V was trimmed by 5 bases and J by 6 bases, leaving 19 bases between them. The CDR3 covers 15 residues. Germline CDR1 and CDR2: MNHEY and SMNVEV (reference sequence). As DNA, the CDR3 is TGTGCCAGCAGTCCGAGCACAGGTCGGAGCTCTGAAGCTTTCTTT. Its protein is CASSPSTGRSSEAFF.

V is TRBV7-9 and J is TRBJ1-4; 12 nucleotides align to TRBD1. CDR3 length: 17 residues. Germline CDR1 is SEHNR and CDR2 is FQNEAQ (reference sequence). The V gene end was trimmed by 4 bases and the J gene end by 0 bases; junction bases not matched to a gene: 3. CDR3 sequence (DNA): TGTGCCAGCAGCTCGGGGACAGGGGGCGCAACTAATGAAAAACTGTTTTTT. Translating gives CASSSGTGGATNEKLFF. Complete variable domain (other parts from reference TRBV7-9 and TRBJ1-4): DTGVSQNPRHKITKRGQNVTFRCDPISEHNRLYWYRQTLGQGPEFLTYFQNEAQLEKSRLLSDRFSAERPKGSFSTLEIQRTEQGDSAMYLCASSSGTGGATNEKLFFGSGTQLSVL.

The CDR3 DNA is TGTGCCAGCAGCTTCCTACAGGGGGCTGTCGAGCAGTACTTC. This sequence encodes CASSFLQGAVEQYF. The chain links TRBV7-9 to TRBJ2-7; 9 positions agree with TRBD1. The CDR3 covers 14 residues. V was pared by 3 bases and J by 6 bases, with 6 bases of the junction left unmatched. Germline CDR1 SEHNR, CDR2 FQNEAQ (reference sequence).

This clone was observed a handful of times. V is TRBV13 and J is TRBJ1-1; 7 bases align to TRBD1. Germline V gene lookup returns CDR1 PRHDT and CDR2 FYEKMQ (reference sequence). With 3 bases clipped from V and 4 bases from J, the junction kept 8 bases outside the gene matches. The CDR3 is made up of 15 amino acids. In nucleotides, the CDR3 is TGTGCCAGCAGCTTGGGCAGGGGGAGAAGCACTGAAGCTTTCTTT. This sequence encodes CASSLGRGRSTEAFF. The whole variable domain, filled in from reference TRBV13 and TRBJ1-1, reads AAGVIQSPRHLIKEKRETATLKCYPIPRHDTVYWYQQGPGQDPQFLISFYEKMQSDKGSIPDRFSAQQFSDYHSELNMSSLELGDSALYFCASSLGRGRSTEAFFGQGTRLTVV.

The V and J genes are TRBV27 and TRBJ2-7; a weak D match, TRBD2 (6 bases). Trimming left V 5 bases short and J 5 bases short, with 19 bases between. The CDR3 runs to 15 residues. CDR1 MNHEY and CDR2 SMNVEV come from the germline V gene (reference sequence). The chain's CDR3 is CASSTLAPGFDEQYF. The CDR3 DNA follows: TGTGCCAGCAGTACACTAGCCCCCGGGTTTGACGAGCAGTACTTC.

The chain joins TRBV5-5 to TRBJ2-2, with D unresolved. Germline V gives CDR1 SGHKS, CDR2 YYEKEE (reference sequence). The CDR3 totals 12 residues. With 0 bases removed from V and 8 bases from J, the gap between germline ends came to 5 bases. The CDR3 loop is CASSLALGELFF. The DNA of the CDR3 is TGTGCCAGCAGCTTGGCCCTTGGGGAGCTGTTTTTT.

This chain connects TRBV2 to TRBJ2-2; D is undetermined. CDR3 length equals 14 residues. V was clipped by 6 bases and J by 2 bases, with 10 bases between them. Per germline, CDR1 SNHLY and CDR2 FYNNEI. This CDR3 reads CASRAAPNTGELFF. Written as DNA, the CDR3 is TGTGCCAGCAGGGCGGCACCTAACACCGGGGAGCTGTTTTTT.

This chain uses TRBV11-3 with TRBJ2-1; 8 nucleotides align to TRBD2. Per germline, CDR1 SGHNT and CDR2 YENEEA. This CDR3 is built from 15 residues. The J segment lost 5 bases and the V segment lost 0 bases, leaving 3 bases of the junction unmatched. Here the CDR3 reads CASSLDGGADNEQFF. The CDR3 coding sequence is TGTGCCAGCAGCTTAGACGGGGGGGCCGACAATGAGCAGTTCTTC.

The CDR3 bases are TGTGCCAGCATCCTTACTCTTTCCGGGGAGCTGTTTTTT. Its protein is CASILTLSGELFF. The chain uses TRBV5-6 and TRBJ2-2, with D unclear. V gave up 6 bases and J gave up 6 bases, with 12 bases separating them. Per the germline V gene, CDR1 is SGHDT and CDR2 is YYEEEE. This CDR3 is 13 amino acids long.

This clone was seen only once. V is TRBV15 and J is TRBJ2-3; the D gene is possibly TRBD2 (6 bases). CDR3 length: 18 amino acids. V was trimmed by 2 bases and J by 1 base, leaving 19 bases between them. From germline, CDR1 is LNHNV and CDR2 YYDKDF (reference sequence). The CDR3, as DNA: TGTGCCACCAGCAGAAGGGGACTCCAGAATTGGGGCACAGATACGCAGTATTTT. The encoded protein is CATSRRGLQNWGTDTQYF.

The rearrangement links TRBV6-2 or TRBV6-3 to TRBJ1-5; 7 positions match TRBD1. The CDR3 loop spans 13 amino acids. In germline, CDR1 is MNHEY, CDR2 SVGEGT. With V trimmed by 6 bases and J by 7 bases, 6 bases remained unmatched. The CDR3 reads CASRPTGDQPQHF. Here the CDR3 DNA reads TGTGCCAGCAGGCCTACAGGGGACCAGCCCCAGCATTTT.

The chain links TRBV18 to TRBJ2-1; TRBD1 matches at 9 bases. The trim removed 3 bases at V and 8 bases at J, leaving 8 bases unmatched. The CDR3 has 15 residues. Germline CDR1 reads KGHSH; CDR2 reads LQKENI. Here the CDR3 reads CASSPTGQGLDEQFF. The CDR3 DNA reads as TGTGCCAGCTCACCCACGGGACAGGGTCTCGATGAGCAGTTCTTC.

The V and J genes are TRBV5-6 and TRBJ2-5, with 12 bases that match TRBD2. V shed 3 bases, J shed 11 bases, and the junction held 5 bases outside the gene matches. The CDR3 spans 13 residues. CDR1 and CDR2 from the germline V gene are SGHDT and YYEEEE. The CDR3 reads CASSSGLAGSQYF. For the CDR3, the DNA is TGTGCCAGCAGCTCCGGACTAGCGGGGTCGCAGTACTTC.

The V and J genes are TRBV29-1 and TRBJ2-2; TRBD2 aligns across 7 bases. The V gene end was trimmed by 6 bases and the J gene end by 1 base; junction bases not matched to a gene: 2. The V gene's germline CDR1 is SQVTM and CDR2 ANQGSEA. This CDR3 comprises 13 residues. The CDR3 is CSVQRENTGELFF. CDR3 bases: TGCAGCGTGCAGCGGGAGAACACCGGGGAGCTGTTTTTT.

The chain employs TRBV6-5 and TRBJ2-1; a possible D gene is TRBD2 (5 bases). Germline V lookup: CDR1 MNHEY, CDR2 SVGAGI. The CDR3 sequence is 13 residues long. Trimming shortened V by 0 bases and J by 10 bases, and 10 bases separated the two germline ends. CDR3 region: CASSYSTGVEQFF. The CDR3 coding sequence is TGTGCCAGCAGTTACTCTACCGGGGTCGAGCAGTTCTTC.

The chain joins TRBV7-2 to TRBJ1-2; 10 bases match TRBD1. V lost 5 bases and J lost 4; bases outside the gene matches: 7. The germline V gene has CDR1 SGHTA and CDR2 FQGNSA. The CDR3 runs to 15 residues. The CDR3 DNA sequence: TGTGCCAGCAGCGAGACAGGGGGCATTGGCTATGGCTACACCTTC. This sequence encodes CASSETGGIGYGYTF.

The chain uses TRBV7-9 and TRBJ1-4, with D possibly being TRBD1 (6 bases). The CDR3 is 14 residues long. The germline CDR1 and CDR2 sequences are SEHNR and FQNEAQ (reference sequence). V was shortened by 5 bases and J by 7 bases, with 14 bases between the two germline ends. CDR3 region: CASSAGTMGEKLFF. The CDR3 DNA reads as TGTGCCAGCAGCGCCGGGACAATGGGTGAAAAACTGTTTTTT.

This chain links TRBV27 with TRBJ2-1, with D possibly matching TRBD2 (6 bases). The CDR3 is 16 residues long. V was pared by 6 bases and J by 6 bases, with 21 bases between. Germline V gene sequence: CDR1 MNHEY, CDR2 SMNVEV (reference sequence). The CDR3 sequence is CASSRTESGLLNEQFF. CDR3 DNA sequence: TGTGCCAGCAGCCGCACCGAATCGGGACTCCTCAATGAGCAGTTCTTC.

The chain employs TRBV5-1 and TRBJ2-5; 8 positions match TRBD2. This CDR3 has 14 residues. J lost 5 bases, V lost 4 bases, and 7 bases had no gene match. In germline, CDR1 is SGHRS, CDR2 YFSETQ. CDR3 DNA: TGCGCCAGCAGCCCGAGCGGGAGTGGGGAGACCCAGTACTTC. Protein product: CASSPSGSGETQYF.

This chain uses TRBV6-6 with TRBJ2-1; the match to TRBD2 covers 9 bases. The length of the CDR3 is 16 residues. CDR1 is MNHNY and CDR2 is SVGAGI in the germline V gene (reference sequence). V dropped 6 bases and J dropped 2; count of bases not matched to a gene: 8. The CDR3 coding sequence is TGTGCCAGCAGCTCCCGTGGCGGGGGGGCCTACAATGAGCAGTTCTTC. It is translated as CASSSRGGGAYNEQFF.

The CDR3 coding sequence is TGTGCCAGCAGCTTGGTAGCGGAGAACCAAGAGACCCAGTACTTC. As protein: CASSLVAENQETQYF. The chain is built from TRBV5-6 and TRBJ2-5; the D gene is possibly TRBD2 (6 bases). V was clipped by 0 bases and J by 0 bases, with 9 bases between them. The germline V gene has CDR1 SGHDT and CDR2 YYEEEE. This CDR3 has 15 residues.

The V gene is TRBV11-3, the J gene TRBJ2-1; the D is unclear. This CDR3 spans 14 amino acids. Trimming pared 2 bases from V and 9 bases from J, leaving 14 bases between. In germline, CDR1 is SGHNT, CDR2 YENEEA. The CDR3 DNA reads as TGTGCCAGCAGCTTAAACTCCGCTGGCGGTGAGCAGTTCTTC. Translation: CASSLNSAGGEQFF.